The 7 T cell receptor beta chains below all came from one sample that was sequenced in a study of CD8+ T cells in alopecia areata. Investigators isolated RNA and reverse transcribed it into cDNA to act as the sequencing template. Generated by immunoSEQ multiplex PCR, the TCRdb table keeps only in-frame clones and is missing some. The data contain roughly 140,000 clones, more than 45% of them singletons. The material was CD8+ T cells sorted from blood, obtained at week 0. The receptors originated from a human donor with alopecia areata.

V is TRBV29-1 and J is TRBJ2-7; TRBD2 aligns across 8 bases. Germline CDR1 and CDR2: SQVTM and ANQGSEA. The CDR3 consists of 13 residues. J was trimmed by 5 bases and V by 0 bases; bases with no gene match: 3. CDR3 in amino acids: CSVEDSGVDEQYF. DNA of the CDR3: TGCAGCGTTGAAGATAGCGGGGTCGACGAGCAGTACTTC.

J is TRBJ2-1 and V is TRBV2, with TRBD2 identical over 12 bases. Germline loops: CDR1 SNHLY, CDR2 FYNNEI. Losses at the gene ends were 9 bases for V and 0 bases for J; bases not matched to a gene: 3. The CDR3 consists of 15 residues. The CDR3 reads CASLAGGSSYNEQFF. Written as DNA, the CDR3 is TGTGCCAGTCTAGCGGGGGGGAGCTCCTACAATGAGCAGTTCTTC.

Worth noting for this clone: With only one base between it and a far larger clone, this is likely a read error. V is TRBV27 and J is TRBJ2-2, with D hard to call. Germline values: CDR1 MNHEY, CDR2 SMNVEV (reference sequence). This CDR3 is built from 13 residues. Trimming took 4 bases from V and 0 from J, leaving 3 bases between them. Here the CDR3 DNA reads TGTGCCAGCAGTTCCACGAACACCGGGGAGCTGTTTTTT. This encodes CASSSTNTGELFF.

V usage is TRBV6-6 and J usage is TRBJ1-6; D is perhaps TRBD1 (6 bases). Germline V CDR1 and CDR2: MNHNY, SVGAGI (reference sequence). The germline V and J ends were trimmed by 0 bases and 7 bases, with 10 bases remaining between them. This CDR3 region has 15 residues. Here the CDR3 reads CASSYSPGVNSPLHF. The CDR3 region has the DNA TGTGCCAGCAGTTACTCGCCAGGGGTGAATTCACCCCTCCACTTT.

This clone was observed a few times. CDR3: CASKISGDSYEQYF. For the CDR3, the DNA is TGTGCCAGCAAAATTAGCGGGGACTCCTACGAGCAGTACTTC. J is TRBJ2-7 and V is TRBV6-5; TRBD2 matches 8 bases. Trimming at V came to 7 bases and at J to 0 bases, leaving 5 bases not matched to a gene. From germline, CDR1 is MNHEY and CDR2 SVGAGI. The length of the CDR3 is 14 residues.

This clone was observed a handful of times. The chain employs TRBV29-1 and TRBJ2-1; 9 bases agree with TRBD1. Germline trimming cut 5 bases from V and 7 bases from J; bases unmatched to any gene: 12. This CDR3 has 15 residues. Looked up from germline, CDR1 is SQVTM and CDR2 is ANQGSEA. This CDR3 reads CSVLDPGQGGNEQFF. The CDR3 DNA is TGCAGCGTTCTAGATCCGGGACAGGGAGGGAATGAGCAGTTCTTC.

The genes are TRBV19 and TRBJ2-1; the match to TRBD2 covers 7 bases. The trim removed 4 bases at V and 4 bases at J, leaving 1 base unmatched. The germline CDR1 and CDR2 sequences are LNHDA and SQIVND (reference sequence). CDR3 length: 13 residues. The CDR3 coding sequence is TGTGCCAGTAGTAGGGGACTATACAATGAGCAGTTCTTC. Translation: CASSRGLYNEQFF.